This section outlines one TCR beta chain sequence together with its context. The record originates from a study of blood T cell repertoires in COVID-19. Study overall: Samples representing acute and convalescent COVID-19 were sourced from the United States, Italy and Spain.

This CDR3 is 16 amino acids long. Trimming took 5 bases from V and 5 from J, leaving 19 bases between them. Per the germline V gene, CDR1 is SGHTA and CDR2 is FQGNSA. Under the authors' procedure: It was from reference gene primer amplification that nucleated cell counts were estimated. The repertoire was sequenced with immunoSEQ multiplex PCR; TCRdb's copy has only in-frame clones and lacks some. That table gives V, J and clone size, and the DNA gave D and trimming. The data hold some 150,000 clones, with 65% to 90% observed a single time. Input material: peripheral blood. This sequence originates from a woman between 50 and 59 years old with acute or convalescent COVID-19. V is TRBV7-2 and J is TRBJ1-5; possibly TRBD1 for D (6 bases). For the CDR3, the DNA is TGTGCCAGCAGCCCTGAGGGTGGGGGCAGACATCAGCCCCAGCATTTT. Its protein product is CASSPEGGGRHQPQHF.